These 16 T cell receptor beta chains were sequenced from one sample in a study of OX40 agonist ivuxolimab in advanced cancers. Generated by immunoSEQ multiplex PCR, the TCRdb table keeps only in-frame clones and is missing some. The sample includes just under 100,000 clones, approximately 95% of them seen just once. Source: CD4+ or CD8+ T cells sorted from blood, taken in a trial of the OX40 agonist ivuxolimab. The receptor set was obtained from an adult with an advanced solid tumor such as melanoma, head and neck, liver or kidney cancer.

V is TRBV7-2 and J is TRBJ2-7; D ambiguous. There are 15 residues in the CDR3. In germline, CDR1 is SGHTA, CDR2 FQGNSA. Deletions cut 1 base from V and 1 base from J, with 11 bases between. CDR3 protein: CASSLGAAVSYEQYF. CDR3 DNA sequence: TGTGCCAGCAGCTTAGGGGCAGCCGTATCCTACGAGCAGTACTTC.

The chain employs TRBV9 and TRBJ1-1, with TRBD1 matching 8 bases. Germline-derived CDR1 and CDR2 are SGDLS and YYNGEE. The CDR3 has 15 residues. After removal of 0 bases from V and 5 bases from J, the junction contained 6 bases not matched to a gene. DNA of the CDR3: TGTGCCAGCAGCGTAGGTACAGGGGGAGGGACTGAAGCTTTCTTT. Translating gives CASSVGTGGGTEAFF.

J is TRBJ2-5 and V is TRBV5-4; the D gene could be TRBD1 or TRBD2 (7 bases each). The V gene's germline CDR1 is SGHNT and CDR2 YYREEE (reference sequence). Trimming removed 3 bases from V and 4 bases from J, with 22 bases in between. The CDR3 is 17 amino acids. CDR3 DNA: TGTGCCAGCAGCTCCCAAAGAGGGGGGAGGGGGCCAGAGACCCAGTACTTC. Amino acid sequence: CASSSQRGGRGPETQYF. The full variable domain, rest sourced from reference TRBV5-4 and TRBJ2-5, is ETGVTQSPTHLIKTRGQQVTLRCSSQSGHNTVSWYQQALGQGPQFIFQYYREEENGRGNFPPRFSGLQFPNYSSELNVNALELDDSALYLCASSSQRGGRGPETQYFGPGTRLLVL.

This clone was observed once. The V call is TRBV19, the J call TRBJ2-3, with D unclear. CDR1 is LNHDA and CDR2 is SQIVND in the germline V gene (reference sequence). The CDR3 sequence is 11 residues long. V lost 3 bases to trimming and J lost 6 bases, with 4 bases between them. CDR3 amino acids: CASSMSDTQYF. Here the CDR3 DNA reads TGTGCCAGTAGTATGTCGGATACGCAGTATTTT.

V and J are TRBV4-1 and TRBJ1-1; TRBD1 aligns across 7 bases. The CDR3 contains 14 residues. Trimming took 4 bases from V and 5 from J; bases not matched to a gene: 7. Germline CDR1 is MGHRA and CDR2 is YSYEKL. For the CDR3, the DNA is TGCGCCAGCAGCCTTCCGGGACAGCTAACTGAAGCTTTCTTT. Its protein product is CASSLPGQLTEAFF.

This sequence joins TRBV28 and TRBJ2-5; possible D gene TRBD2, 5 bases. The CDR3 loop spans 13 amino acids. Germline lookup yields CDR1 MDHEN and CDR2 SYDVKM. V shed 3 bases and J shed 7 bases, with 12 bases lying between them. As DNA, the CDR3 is TGTGCCAGCAGTTTTCCGTCCCGGGGGACCCAGTACTTC. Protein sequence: CASSFPSRGTQYF.

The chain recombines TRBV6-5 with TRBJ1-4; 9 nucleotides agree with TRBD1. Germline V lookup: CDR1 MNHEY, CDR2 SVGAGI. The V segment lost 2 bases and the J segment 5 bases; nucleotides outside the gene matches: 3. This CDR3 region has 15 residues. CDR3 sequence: CASSYGGTGNEKLFF. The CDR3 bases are TGTGCCAGCAGTTACGGCGGGACAGGGAATGAAAAACTGTTTTTT.

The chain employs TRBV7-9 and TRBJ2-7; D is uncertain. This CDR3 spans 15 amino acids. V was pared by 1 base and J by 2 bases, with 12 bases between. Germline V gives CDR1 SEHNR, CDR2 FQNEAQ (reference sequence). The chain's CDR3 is CASSLGRSLPYEQYF. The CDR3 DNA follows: TGTGCCAGCAGCTTAGGACGAAGCCTACCCTACGAGCAGTACTTC.

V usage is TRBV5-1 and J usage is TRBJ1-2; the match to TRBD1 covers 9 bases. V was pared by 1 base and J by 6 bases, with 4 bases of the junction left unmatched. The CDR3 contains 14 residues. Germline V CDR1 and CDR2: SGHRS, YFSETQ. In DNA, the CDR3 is TGCGCCAGCAGCTTGCCACAGGGGGCGGATGGCTACACCTTC. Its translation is CASSLPQGADGYTF.

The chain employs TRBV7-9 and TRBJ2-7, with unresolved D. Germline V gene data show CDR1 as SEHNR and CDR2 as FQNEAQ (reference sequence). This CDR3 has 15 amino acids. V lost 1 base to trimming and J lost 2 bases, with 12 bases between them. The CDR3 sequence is CASSLVERRAYEQYF. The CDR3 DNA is TGTGCCAGCAGCTTAGTCGAGAGGAGAGCCTACGAGCAGTACTTC.

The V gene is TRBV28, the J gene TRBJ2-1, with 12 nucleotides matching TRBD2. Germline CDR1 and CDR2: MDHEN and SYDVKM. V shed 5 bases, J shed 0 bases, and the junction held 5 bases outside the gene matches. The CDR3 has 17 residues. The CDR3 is CASSKAGLAGSYNEQFF. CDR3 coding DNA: TGTGCCAGCAGTAAGGCGGGACTAGCGGGCTCCTACAATGAGCAGTTCTTC.

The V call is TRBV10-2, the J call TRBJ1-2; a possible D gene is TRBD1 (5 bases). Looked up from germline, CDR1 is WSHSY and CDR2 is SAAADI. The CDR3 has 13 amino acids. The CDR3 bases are TGCTCCAAGGTCAGGGAGGAAGACTATGGCTACACCTTC. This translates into CSKVREEDYGYTF.

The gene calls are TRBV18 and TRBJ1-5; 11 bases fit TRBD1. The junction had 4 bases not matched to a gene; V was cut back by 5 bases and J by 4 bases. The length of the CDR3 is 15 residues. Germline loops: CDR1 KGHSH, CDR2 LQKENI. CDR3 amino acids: CASSGDRGLNQPQHF. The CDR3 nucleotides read TGTGCCAGCTCAGGGGACAGGGGGTTAAATCAGCCCCAGCATTTT.

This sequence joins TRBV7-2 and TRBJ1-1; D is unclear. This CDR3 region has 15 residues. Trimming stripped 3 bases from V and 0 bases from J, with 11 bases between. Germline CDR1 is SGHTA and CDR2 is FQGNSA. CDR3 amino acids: CASSFRGNMNTEAFF. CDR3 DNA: TGTGCCAGCAGCTTCCGAGGGAATATGAACACTGAAGCTTTCTTT.

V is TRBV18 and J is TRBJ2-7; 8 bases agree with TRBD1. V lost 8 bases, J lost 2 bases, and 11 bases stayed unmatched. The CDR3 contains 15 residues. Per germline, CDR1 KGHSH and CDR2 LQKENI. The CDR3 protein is CASPDRGRGTYEQYF. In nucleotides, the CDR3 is TGTGCCAGCCCAGACAGGGGAAGAGGGACCTACGAGCAGTACTTC.

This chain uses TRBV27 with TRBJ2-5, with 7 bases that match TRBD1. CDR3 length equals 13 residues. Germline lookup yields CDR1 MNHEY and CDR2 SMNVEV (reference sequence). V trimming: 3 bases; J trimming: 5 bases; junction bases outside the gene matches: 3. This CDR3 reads CASSFRGLETQYF. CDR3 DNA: TGTGCCAGCAGTTTCAGGGGGTTGGAGACCCAGTACTTC.